The TCR beta chain described here comes from a study of technical replicates of blood from several donors. Measured with immunoSEQ multiplex PCR; TCRdb has only the in-frame clones, and not every one. This table has 85,000 to 100,000 clones, 85% to 95% appearing once. Sequenced material: T cells isolated from PBMCs. This receptor was taken from a human donor in good health.

This CDR3 is CASSTTSGSSGELFF. The CDR3 nucleotides are TGTGCCAGCAGCACGACTAGCGGGAGCTCCGGGGAGCTGTTTTTT. The gene calls are TRBV2 and TRBJ2-2, with 12 bases lining up with TRBD2. J gave up 6 bases and V 6 bases, and 5 bases lay outside the gene matches. The germline V gene has CDR1 SNHLY and CDR2 FYNNEI. The CDR3 has 15 amino acids.